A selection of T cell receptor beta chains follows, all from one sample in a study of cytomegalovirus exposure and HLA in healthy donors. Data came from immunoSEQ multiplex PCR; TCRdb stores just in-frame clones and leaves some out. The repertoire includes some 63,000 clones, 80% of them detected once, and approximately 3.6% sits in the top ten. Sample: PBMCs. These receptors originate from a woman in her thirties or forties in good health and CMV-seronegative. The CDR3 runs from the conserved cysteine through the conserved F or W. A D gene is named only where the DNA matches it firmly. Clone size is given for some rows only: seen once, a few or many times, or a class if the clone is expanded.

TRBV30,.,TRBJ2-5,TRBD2,TGTGCCTGGAGTGGGCTAGCGGGAGGACAAGAGACCCAGTACTTC,CAWSGLAGGQETQYF
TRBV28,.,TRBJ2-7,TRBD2,TGTGCCCACGGGCCGGGAGGACGCGAGCAGTACTTC,CAHGPGGREQYF
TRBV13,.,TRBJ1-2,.,TGTGCCAGCAGCTTGGGGGCCAGCTATGGCTACACCTTC,CASSLGASYGYTF
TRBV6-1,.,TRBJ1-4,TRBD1,TGTGCCAGCAGTGCCGGGACAGGAATTAATGAAAAACTGTTTTTT,CASSAGTGINEKLFF
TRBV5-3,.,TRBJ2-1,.,TGTGCCAGAAGCGCTGACTACCTCCGGGACAATGAGCAGTTCTTC,CARSADYLRDNEQFF
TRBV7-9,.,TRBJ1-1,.,TGTGCCAGCAGGCCTGGGGGGTTGAACACTGAAGCTTTCTTT,CASRPGGLNTEAFF
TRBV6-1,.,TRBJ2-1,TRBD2,TGTGCCAGCAGTGAGCGGACTAGCGGGGCAAATGAGCAGTTCTTC,CASSERTSGANEQFF
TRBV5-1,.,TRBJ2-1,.,TGCGCCAGCAGCCCCCGGGACTCCTACAATGAGCAGTTCTTC,CASSPRDSYNEQFF
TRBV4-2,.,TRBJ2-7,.,.,CASSQDFGQGTHYF
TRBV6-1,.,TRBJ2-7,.,TGTGCCAGCAGTGAAGCGAGAGGAGCCTACGAGCAGTACTTC,CASSEARGAYEQYF
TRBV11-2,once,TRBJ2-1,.,TGTGCCAGCACCAGGGTGGACAATGAGCAGTTCTTC,CASTRVDNEQFF
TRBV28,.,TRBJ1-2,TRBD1,TGTGCCAGCCTGACAGGGCCGGGCTATGGCTACACCTTC,CASLTGPGYGYTF
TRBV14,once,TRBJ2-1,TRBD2,TGTGCCAGCAGCCTCCGACTAGCGGGACTCGGGCATGAGCAGTTCTTC,CASSLRLAGLGHEQFF
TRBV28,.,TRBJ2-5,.,TGTGCCAGCAGTCACCCCCTAACAGGGATCCAAGAGACCCAGTACTTC,CASSHPLTGIQETQYF
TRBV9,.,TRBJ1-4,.,TGTGCCAGCAGCGTGGGGACTAAGTGGGGGACACAGGCCCTAAATGAAAAACTGTTTTTT,CASSVGTKWGTQALNEKLFF
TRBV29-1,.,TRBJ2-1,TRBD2,TGCAGCGTGGCGGGGGGGAGATCCTACAATGAGCAGTTCTTC,CSVAGGRSYNEQFF
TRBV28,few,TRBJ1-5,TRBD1,TGTGCCAGCAGTAGCAGACAGGGGGCGGGCAATCAGCCCCAGCATTTT,CASSSRQGAGNQPQHF
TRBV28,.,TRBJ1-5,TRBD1,TGTGCCAGCAGCCAGGGACAGGCGATCAATCAGCCCCAGCATTTT,CASSQGQAINQPQHF
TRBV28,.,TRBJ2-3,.,TGTGCCAGCAGTCCTCCCCAGGGGACGGGCACAGATACGCAGTATTTT,CASSPPQGTGTDTQYF
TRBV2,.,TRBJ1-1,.,TGTGCCAGCAGGCCCCAGGGGACCGGTGAAGCTTTCTTT,CASRPQGTGEAFF
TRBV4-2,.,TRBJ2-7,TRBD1,TGTGCCAGCAGCCCCCCGGGACAGGGGCCCTACGAGCAGTACTTC,CASSPPGQGPYEQYF
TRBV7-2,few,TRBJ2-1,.,TGTGCCAGCAGCTTTGGTTCAGTCTACAATGAGCAGTTCTTC,CASSFGSVYNEQFF
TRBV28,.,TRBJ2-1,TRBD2,TGTGCCAGCAGCCTGACTAGCGGAGACAATGAGCAGTTCTTC,CASSLTSGDNEQFF
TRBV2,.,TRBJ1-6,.,TGTGCCAGCAGTGAGACAGGCATGAGGTCACCCCTCCACTTT,CASSETGMRSPLHF
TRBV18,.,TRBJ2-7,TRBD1,TGTGCCAGCTCACCCGCCGGGACAGACTACGAGCAGTACTTC,CASSPAGTDYEQYF
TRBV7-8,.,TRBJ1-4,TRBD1,TGTGCCAGCAGCGTAGGACAGGGGAATGAAAAACTGTTTTTT,CASSVGQGNEKLFF
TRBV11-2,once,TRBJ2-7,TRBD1,TGTGCCAGCAGCTTCTACCCCCGAGGACAGGGCCTCTGGGAGCAGTACTTC,CASSFYPRGQGLWEQYF
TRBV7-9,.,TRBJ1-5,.,TGTGCCAGCAGCTTACAGGGCGTGGAGCAGCCCCAGCATTTT,CASSLQGVEQPQHF
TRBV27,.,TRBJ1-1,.,TGTGCCAGCAGTCCCCCAGACAGAAGGAACACTGAAGCTTTCTTT,CASSPPDRRNTEAFF
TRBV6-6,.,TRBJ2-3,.,TGTGCCACCCGAACGACGAGGAGCACAGATACGCAGTATTTT,CATRTTRSTDTQYF
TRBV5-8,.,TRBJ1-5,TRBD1,TGTGCCAGCAGCCGGACAGGGGAAATTAGCAATCAGCCCCAGCATTTT,CASSRTGEISNQPQHF
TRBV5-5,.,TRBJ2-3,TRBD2,TGTGCCAGCAGCCCCTCTAGCGGGAGGATAGATACGCAGTATTTT,CASSPSSGRIDTQYF
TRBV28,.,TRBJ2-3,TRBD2,TGTGCCAGCAGTGATAGGACTAGCGGGAGGGCCACCCCAGATACGCAGTATTTT,CASSDRTSGRATPDTQYF